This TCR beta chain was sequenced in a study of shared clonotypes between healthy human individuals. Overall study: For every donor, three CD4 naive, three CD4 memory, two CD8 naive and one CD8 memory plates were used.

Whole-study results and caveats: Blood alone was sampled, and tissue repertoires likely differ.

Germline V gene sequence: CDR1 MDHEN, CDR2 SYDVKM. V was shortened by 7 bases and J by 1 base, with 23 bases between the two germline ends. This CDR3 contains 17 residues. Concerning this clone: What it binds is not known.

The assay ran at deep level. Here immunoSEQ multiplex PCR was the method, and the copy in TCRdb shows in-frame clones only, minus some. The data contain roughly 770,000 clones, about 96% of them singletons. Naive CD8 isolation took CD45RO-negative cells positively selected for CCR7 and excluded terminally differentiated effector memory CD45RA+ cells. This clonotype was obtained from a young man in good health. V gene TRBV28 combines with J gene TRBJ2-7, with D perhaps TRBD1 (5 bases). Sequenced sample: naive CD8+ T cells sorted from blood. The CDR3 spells CASNSHWQGPGSYEQYF. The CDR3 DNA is TGTGCCAGCAACTCCCATTGGCAGGGCCCAGGGTCCTACGAGCAGTACTTC.